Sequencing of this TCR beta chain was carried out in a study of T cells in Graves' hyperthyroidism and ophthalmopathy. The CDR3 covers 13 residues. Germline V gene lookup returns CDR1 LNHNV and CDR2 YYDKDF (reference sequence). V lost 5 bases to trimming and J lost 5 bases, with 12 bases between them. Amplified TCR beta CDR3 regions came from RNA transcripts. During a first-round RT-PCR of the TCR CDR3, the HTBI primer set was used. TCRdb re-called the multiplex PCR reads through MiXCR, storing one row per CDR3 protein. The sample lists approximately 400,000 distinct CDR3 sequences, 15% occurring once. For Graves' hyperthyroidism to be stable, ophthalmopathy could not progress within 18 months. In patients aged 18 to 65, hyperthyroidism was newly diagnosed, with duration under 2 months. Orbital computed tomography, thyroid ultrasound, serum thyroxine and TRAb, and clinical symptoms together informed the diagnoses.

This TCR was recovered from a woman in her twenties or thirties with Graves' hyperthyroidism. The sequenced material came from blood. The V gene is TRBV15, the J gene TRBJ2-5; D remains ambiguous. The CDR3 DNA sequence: TGTGCCACCAGCCGACAAGTATGGGAGACCCAGTACTTC. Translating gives CATSRQVWETQYF.